These 25 T cell receptor beta chains were all obtained from the same sample, sequenced in a study of cytomegalovirus exposure and HLA in healthy donors. Primers for the PCR totalled 60 Vbeta and 13 Jbeta. Libraries were prepared by immunoSEQ multiplex PCR; TCRdb keeps only in-frame clonotypes and omits some of them. Among roughly 200,000 clones listed, over 80% were seen once. Sequences were obtained from PBMCs. The receptors come from a man aged 50-60 years in good health and CMV-seronegative.

This sequence joins TRBV5-1 and TRBJ1-2; the match to TRBD1 covers 7 bases. The junction had 13 bases not matched to a gene; V was cut back by 3 bases and J by 8 bases. Germline V gene data show CDR1 as SGHRS and CDR2 as YFSETQ. This CDR3 comprises 15 residues. CDR3 DNA sequence: TGCGCCAGCAGCTCACTATTACAGGGGCCGGGAGGCTACACCTTC. As protein: CASSSLLQGPGGYTF.

The chain joins TRBV6-5 to TRBJ2-1; TRBD1 agrees at 9 bases. V shed 5 bases and J 5 bases; nucleotides not matched to a gene: 7. The CDR3 is 15 residues long. CDR1 MNHEY and CDR2 SVGAGI come from the germline V gene. In nucleotides, the CDR3 is TGTGCCAGCAGTGCGGACAGGGGCCCTAACAATGAGCAGTTCTTC. Its translation is CASSADRGPNNEQFF.

This clone was seen a handful of times. The sample carries other DNA sequences with the same CDR3. The chain is built from TRBV7-9 and TRBJ1-3; TRBD1 might be the D (5 bases). V dropped 0 bases and J dropped 0 bases, with 9 bases sitting between them. CDR3 length equals 16 residues. The germline V gene encodes CDR1 SEHNR and CDR2 FQNEAQ (reference sequence). The CDR3 sequence is CASSLAGVGSGNTIYF. Here the CDR3 DNA reads TGTGCCAGCAGCTTAGCAGGGGTGGGCTCTGGAAACACCATATATTTT.

The chain links TRBV5-8 to TRBJ1-6; 7 positions agree with TRBD1. The trim removed 3 bases at V and 7 bases at J, leaving 10 bases unmatched. The CDR3 runs 16 residues. Germline-derived CDR1 and CDR2 are SGHTS and YDEGEE. The CDR3 DNA follows: TGTGCCAGCAGCTATGGAGGTCGGACAGGCAATTCACCCCTCCACTTT. Amino acids: CASSYGGRTGNSPLHF.

The rearrangement links TRBV5-6 to TRBJ1-5, with 8 bases matching TRBD1. The CDR3 spans 14 residues. Trimming removed 4 bases from V and 6 bases from J; junction bases left unmatched: 6. Germline V CDR1 and CDR2: SGHDT, YYEEEE. The CDR3 spells CASSPGQGGQPQHF. The CDR3 coding sequence is TGTGCCAGCAGCCCCGGACAGGGTGGTCAGCCCCAGCATTTT.

The rearrangement joins TRBV6-1 to TRBJ2-5; 7 nucleotides line up with TRBD1. The trim removed 6 bases at V and 4 bases at J, leaving 5 bases unmatched. This CDR3 is 13 amino acids long. The germline V gene has CDR1 MNHNS and CDR2 SASEGT. The CDR3 DNA sequence: TGTGCCAGCAGCGGGACAGTCAGAGAGACCCAGTACTTC. Translating gives CASSGTVRETQYF.

This chain connects TRBV28 to TRBJ1-2; D might be TRBD1 (6 bases). This CDR3 has 12 amino acids. Germline CDR1 reads MDHEN; CDR2 reads SYDVKM. With 4 bases removed from V and 8 bases from J, the gap between germline ends came to 11 bases. CDR3 DNA: TGTGCCAGCAGTTGGGGGCGGGGGGGCTACACCTTC. Encoded protein: CASSWGRGGYTF.

The chain recombines TRBV5-1 with TRBJ2-3; D not certain. Trimming took 0 bases from V and 5 from J, leaving 7 bases between them. CDR3 size: 13 residues. Germline V gene data show CDR1 as SGHRS and CDR2 as YFSETQ. The CDR3 DNA follows: TGCGCCAGCAGCTTGGTCGTCGGAGATACGCAGTATTTT. Its translation: CASSLVVGDTQYF.

The chain joins TRBV6-6 to TRBJ1-1; 7 nucleotides agree with TRBD1. CDR1 and CDR2 from the germline V gene are MNHNY and SVGAGI (reference sequence). The CDR3 is made up of 13 amino acids. Trimming took 5 bases from V and 8 from J; bases not matched to a gene: 8. For the CDR3, the DNA is TGTGCCAGCAGTCCACCGGACAGGAGGGAAGCTTTCTTT. Amino acids: CASSPPDRREAFF.

The chain carries TRBV25-1 and TRBJ1-1; the match to TRBD1 covers 7 bases. CDR3 length equals 15 residues. Germline V gene sequence: CDR1 MGHDK, CDR2 SYGVNS. J gave up 7 bases and V 0 bases, and 8 bases lay outside the gene matches. The CDR3 coding sequence is TGTGCCAGCAGTGAATATAGACTGGGACAGATTGAAGCTTTCTTT. Its protein is CASSEYRLGQIEAFF.

This sequence joins TRBV5-1 and TRBJ1-2, with 8 bases fitting TRBD1. The J segment lost 8 bases and the V segment lost 1 base, leaving 7 bases of the junction unmatched. Germline V CDR1 and CDR2: SGHRS, YFSETQ. The CDR3 has 14 residues. This chain's CDR3 is CASSLSRTGLGYTF. The CDR3 bases are TGCGCCAGCAGCTTGAGTCGGACAGGGTTGGGCTACACCTTC.

The genes are TRBV6-5 and TRBJ2-7; TRBD1 matches 7 bases. CDR1 and CDR2 (germline): MNHEY, SVGAGI. The CDR3 has 13 residues. The V and J ends lost 0 bases and 5 bases, in that order; junction bases with no gene match: 1. Here the CDR3 reads CASSYSTGNEQYF. CDR3 sequence (DNA): TGTGCCAGCAGTTACTCGACAGGGAACGAGCAGTACTTC.

This clone appeared a single time. The genes are TRBV7-2 and TRBJ1-1; 9 bases agree with TRBD1. Losses at the gene ends were 4 bases for V and 2 bases for J; bases not matched to a gene: 5. Germline V lookup: CDR1 SGHTA, CDR2 FQGNSA. This CDR3 is built from 15 residues. The CDR3: CASSWGQGGNTEAFF. CDR3 DNA sequence: TGTGCCAGCAGCTGGGGACAGGGAGGTAACACTGAAGCTTTCTTT.

The rearrangement uses TRBV10-1 and TRBJ1-5, with 7 nucleotides matching TRBD1. The germline gives CDR1 WNHNN, CDR2 SYGVQD (reference sequence). CDR3 length equals 20 residues. V was clipped by 4 bases and J by 0 bases; unmatched bases: 18. The CDR3 protein is CASSARQGGPGAPSNQPQHF. DNA for the CDR3: TGCGCCAGCAGTGCACGACAGGGAGGCCCCGGAGCCCCTAGCAATCAGCCCCAGCATTTT.

The V and J genes are TRBV11-1 and TRBJ2-1; TRBD2 aligns across 8 bases. The length of the CDR3 is 12 residues. Germline V gives CDR1 SGHAT, CDR2 FQDESV (reference sequence). V dropped 5 bases and J dropped 9; count of bases not matched to a gene: 3. The CDR3 sequence: CASSLTSGEQFF. CDR3 DNA: TGTGCCAGCAGCCTTACTAGCGGTGAGCAGTTCTTC.

The rearrangement uses TRBV19 and TRBJ1-1; D is perhaps TRBD1 (5 bases). Trimming removed 3 bases from V and 0 bases from J, with 17 bases in between. CDR3 length: 17 residues. Germline CDR1 and CDR2: LNHDA and SQIVND (reference sequence). The CDR3 region is CASSIGAGRAMNTEAFF. Here the CDR3 DNA reads TGTGCCAGTAGTATCGGAGCAGGGAGGGCCATGAACACTGAAGCTTTCTTT.

The chain has TRBV18 and TRBJ1-1, with D perhaps matching TRBD1 (5 bases). Trimming removed 6 bases from V and 4 bases from J, with 12 bases in between. This CDR3 is built from 13 residues. The V gene's germline CDR1 is KGHSH and CDR2 LQKENI. The CDR3 DNA reads TGTGCCAGCTCGCCTACAGGCATCACTGAAGCTTTCTTT. Amino acid sequence: CASSPTGITEAFF.

The chain recombines TRBV5-4 with TRBJ2-1; TRBD2 agrees at 11 bases. Germline loops: CDR1 SGHNT, CDR2 YYREEE (reference sequence). V trimming: 2 bases; J trimming: 9 bases; junction bases outside the gene matches: 10. The CDR3 contains 16 residues. The CDR3 is CASSLTSGSQVAEQFF. In nucleotides, the CDR3 is TGTGCCAGCAGCTTAACTAGCGGGAGCCAAGTCGCTGAGCAGTTCTTC.

The chain combines TRBV5-1 with TRBJ2-3, with 14 bases that match TRBD2. This CDR3 is 18 amino acids long. V trimming: 0 bases; J trimming: 6 bases; junction bases outside the gene matches: 9. Germline V lookup: CDR1 SGHRS, CDR2 YFSETQ. CDR3 amino acids: CASSLAPLTSGGVDTQYF. The CDR3 DNA follows: TGCGCCAGCAGCTTGGCACCCCTGACTAGCGGGGGGGTGGATACGCAGTATTTT.

This clone was detected only once. The rearrangement links TRBV7-2 to TRBJ2-3, with TRBD2 matching over 7 bases. Trimming took 5 bases from V and 4 from J; bases not matched to a gene: 12. Germline V CDR1 and CDR2: SGHTA, FQGNSA. The CDR3 covers 16 residues. CDR3 DNA sequence: TGTGCCAGCAGCCTCCGGGGAGGGCGGGTGGCAGATACGCAGTATTTT. Amino acid sequence: CASSLRGGRVADTQYF.

The CDR3 region has the DNA TGTGCCAGCCGGGGGGGAGTACAAGAGACCCAGTACTTC. Amino acid sequence: CASRGGVQETQYF. The chain couples TRBV5-6 to TRBJ2-5, with TRBD2 identical over 8 bases. This CDR3 comprises 13 residues. From germline, CDR1 is SGHDT and CDR2 YYEEEE. V was pared by 7 bases and J by 2 bases, with 4 bases of the junction left unmatched.

Points on this clone: The conserved closing phenylalanine or tryptophan is absent in this CDR3, likely reflecting a read error. The limits of the CDR3 on the DNA are not certain, so only TCRdb's listed CDR3 is given. The chain links TRBV4-1 to TRBJ1-1; TRBD1 is the table's D call and was not checked against the DNA. The CDR3 sequence runs 12 residues, both termini included. Germline V lookup: CDR1 MGHRA, CDR2 YSYEKL. CDR3 in amino acids: CASTEAGTHRVV.

The chain employs TRBV5-1 and TRBJ1-1; a weak D match, TRBD1 (5 bases). Germline V lookup: CDR1 SGHRS, CDR2 YFSETQ. V was shortened by 4 bases and J by 4 bases, with 11 bases between the two germline ends. The CDR3 runs to 13 residues. This chain's CDR3 is CASSGTGGTEAFF. The CDR3 region has the DNA TGCGCCAGCAGCGGTACGGGGGGCACTGAAGCTTTCTTT.

The chain employs TRBV19 and TRBJ2-5; 10 bases match TRBD1. CDR1 and CDR2 (germline): LNHDA, SQIVND (reference sequence). Trimming removed 3 bases from V and 4 bases from J; junction bases left unmatched: 5. The CDR3 sequence is 15 residues long. CDR3 coding DNA: TGTGCCAGTAGTATTGGACAGGGGGTCCCAGAGACCCAGTACTTC. Encoded protein: CASSIGQGVPETQYF.

The V and J genes are TRBV6-1 and TRBJ1-3; TRBD1 might be the D (6 bases). V was pared by 2 bases and J by 4 bases, with 15 bases between. The CDR3 loop spans 16 amino acids. CDR1 MNHNS and CDR2 SASEGT come from the germline V gene. CDR3 nucleotides: TGTGCCAGCAGTGAATCCGGGACACCGGGAGGAAACACCATATATTTT. Protein sequence: CASSESGTPGGNTIYF.